This TCR beta chain was retrieved from a study of T cells after yellow fever vaccination. Production of TCR cDNA was by 5'RACE template switching, which also added a universal primer site and UMIs. TCRdb called the 5' RACE reads again in MiXCR, with one record for every CDR3 protein. Of tens of thousands of distinct CDR3 sequences listed, about 7.3% are singletons. Trimming left V 4 bases short and J 2 bases short, with 14 bases between. The CDR3 runs to 15 residues. There are many counts of this clonotype. The sequence was collected from a man aged 18-30 years who received the YFV17D yellow fever vaccine. This chain links TRBV12-3 or TRBV12-4 with TRBJ1-2; D is undetermined. Specimen: CD8+ T cells sorted from PBMCs, collected approximately 11 days after the first yellow fever vaccination. The CDR3 spells CASSSARSLNYGYTF. The DNA of the CDR3 is TGTGCCAGCAGTTCTGCTAGGAGCTTGAACTATGGCTACACCTTC.